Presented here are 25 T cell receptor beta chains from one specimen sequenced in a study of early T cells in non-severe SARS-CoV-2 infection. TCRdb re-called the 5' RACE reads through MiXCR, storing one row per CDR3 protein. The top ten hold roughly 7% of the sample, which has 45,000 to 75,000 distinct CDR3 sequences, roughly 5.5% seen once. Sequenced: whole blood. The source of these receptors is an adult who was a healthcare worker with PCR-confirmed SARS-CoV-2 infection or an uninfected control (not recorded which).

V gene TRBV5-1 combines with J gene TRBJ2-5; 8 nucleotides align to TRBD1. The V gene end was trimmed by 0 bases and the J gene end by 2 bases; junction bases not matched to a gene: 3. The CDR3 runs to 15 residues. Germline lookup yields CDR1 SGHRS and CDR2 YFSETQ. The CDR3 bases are TGCGCCAGCAGCTTGGCCAGGGGGCTGCAAGAGACCCAGTACTTC. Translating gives CASSLARGLQETQYF.

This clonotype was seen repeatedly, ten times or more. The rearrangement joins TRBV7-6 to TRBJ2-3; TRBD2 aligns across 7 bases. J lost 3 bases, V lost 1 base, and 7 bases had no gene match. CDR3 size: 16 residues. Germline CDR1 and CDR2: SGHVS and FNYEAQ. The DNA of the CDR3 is TGTGCCAGCAGCTTAGGAGGGAGGGCGGGGACAGATACGCAGTATTTT. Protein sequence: CASSLGGRAGTDTQYF. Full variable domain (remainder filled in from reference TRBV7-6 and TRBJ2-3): GAGVSQSPRYKVTKRGQDVALRCDPISGHVSLYWYRQALGQGPEFLTYFNYEAQQDKSGLPNDRFSAERPEGSISTLTIQRTEQRDSAMYRCASSLGGRAGTDTQYFGPGTRLTVL.

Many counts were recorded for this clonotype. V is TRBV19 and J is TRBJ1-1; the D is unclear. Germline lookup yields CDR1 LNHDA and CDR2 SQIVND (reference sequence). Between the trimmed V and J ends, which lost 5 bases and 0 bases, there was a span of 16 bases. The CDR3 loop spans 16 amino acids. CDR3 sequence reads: CASSVAYLDVNTEAFF. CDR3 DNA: TGTGCCAGTAGTGTCGCCTACTTGGACGTGAACACTGAAGCTTTCTTT.

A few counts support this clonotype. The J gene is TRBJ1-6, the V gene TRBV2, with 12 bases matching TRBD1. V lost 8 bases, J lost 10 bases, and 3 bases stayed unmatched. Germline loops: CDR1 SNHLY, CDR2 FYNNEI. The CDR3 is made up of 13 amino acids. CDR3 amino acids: CASGTGGRSPLHF. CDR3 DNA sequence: TGTGCCAGCGGGACAGGGGGCCGGTCACCCCTCCACTTT.

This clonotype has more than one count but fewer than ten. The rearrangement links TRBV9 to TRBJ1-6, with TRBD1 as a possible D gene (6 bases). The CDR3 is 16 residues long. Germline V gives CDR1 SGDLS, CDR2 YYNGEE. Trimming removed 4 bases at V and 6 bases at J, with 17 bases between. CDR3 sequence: CASSLSGVFLNSPLHF. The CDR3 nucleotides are TGTGCCAGCAGCCTCTCAGGGGTCTTTCTTAATTCACCCCTCCACTTT.

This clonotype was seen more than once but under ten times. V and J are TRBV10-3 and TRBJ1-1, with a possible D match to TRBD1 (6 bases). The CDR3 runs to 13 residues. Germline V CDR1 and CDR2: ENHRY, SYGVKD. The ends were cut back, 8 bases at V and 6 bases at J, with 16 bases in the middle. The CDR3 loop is CAIGQPRGSEAFF. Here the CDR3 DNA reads TGTGCCATCGGACAGCCGCGGGGCTCTGAAGCTTTCTTT.

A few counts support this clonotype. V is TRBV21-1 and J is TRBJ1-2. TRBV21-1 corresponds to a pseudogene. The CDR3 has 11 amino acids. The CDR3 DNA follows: TGTGCCAATCCGCGTTGGTATGGCTACACCTTC. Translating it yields CANPRWYGYTF.

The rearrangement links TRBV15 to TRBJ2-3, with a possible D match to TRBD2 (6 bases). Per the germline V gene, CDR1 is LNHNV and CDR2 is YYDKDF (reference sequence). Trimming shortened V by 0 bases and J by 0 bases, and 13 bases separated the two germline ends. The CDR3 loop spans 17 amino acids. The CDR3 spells CATSRDLVSGSTDTQYF. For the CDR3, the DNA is TGTGCCACCAGCAGAGATTTGGTTAGCGGAAGCACAGATACGCAGTATTTT.

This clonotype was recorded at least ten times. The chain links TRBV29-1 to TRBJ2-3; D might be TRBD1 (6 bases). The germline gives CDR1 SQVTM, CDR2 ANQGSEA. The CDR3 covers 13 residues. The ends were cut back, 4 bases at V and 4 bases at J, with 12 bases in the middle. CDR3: CSVALTGPDTQYF. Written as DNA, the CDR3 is TGCAGCGTTGCACTGACAGGCCCAGATACGCAGTATTTT.

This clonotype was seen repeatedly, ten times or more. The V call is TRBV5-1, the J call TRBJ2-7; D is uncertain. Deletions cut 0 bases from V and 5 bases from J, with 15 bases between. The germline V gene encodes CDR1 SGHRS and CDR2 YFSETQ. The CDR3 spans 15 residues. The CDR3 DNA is TGCGCCAGCAGCTTGGCGGACCCACCCTGGGACGAGCAGTACTTC. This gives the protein CASSLADPPWDEQYF.

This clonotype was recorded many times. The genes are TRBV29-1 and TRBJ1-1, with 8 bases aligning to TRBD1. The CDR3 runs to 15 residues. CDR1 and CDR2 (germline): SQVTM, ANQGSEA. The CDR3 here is CKHRTGRWKNTEAFF. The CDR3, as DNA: TGCAAGCACCGGACAGGGCGCTGGAAGAACACTGAAGCTTTCTTT.

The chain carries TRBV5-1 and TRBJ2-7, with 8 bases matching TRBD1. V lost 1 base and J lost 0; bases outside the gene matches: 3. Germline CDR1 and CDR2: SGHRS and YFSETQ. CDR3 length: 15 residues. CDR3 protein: CASSLMGQASYEQYF. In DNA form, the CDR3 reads TGCGCCAGCAGCTTGATGGGACAGGCCTCCTACGAGCAGTACTTC.

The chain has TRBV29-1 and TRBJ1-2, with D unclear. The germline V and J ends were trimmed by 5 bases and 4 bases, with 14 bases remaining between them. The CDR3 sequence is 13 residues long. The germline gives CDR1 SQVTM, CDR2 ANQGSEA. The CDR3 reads CSVRPTVSYGYTF. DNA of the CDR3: TGCAGCGTTCGACCGACGGTTTCCTATGGCTACACCTTC.

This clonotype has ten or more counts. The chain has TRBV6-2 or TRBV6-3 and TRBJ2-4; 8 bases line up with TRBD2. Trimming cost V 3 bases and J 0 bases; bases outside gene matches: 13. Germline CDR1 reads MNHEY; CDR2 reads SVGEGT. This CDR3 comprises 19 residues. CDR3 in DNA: TGTGCCAGCAGTTATCGTCTAGCGGGTACTCCTATAGCCAAAAACATTCAGTACTTC. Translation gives CASSYRLAGTPIAKNIQYF.

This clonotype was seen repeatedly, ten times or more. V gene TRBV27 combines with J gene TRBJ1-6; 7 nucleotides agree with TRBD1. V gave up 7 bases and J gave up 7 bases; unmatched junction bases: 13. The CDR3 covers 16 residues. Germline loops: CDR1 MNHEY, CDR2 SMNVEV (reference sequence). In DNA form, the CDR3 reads TGTGCCAGCACGCCCCGGGACAGAGAAAGGAATTCACCCCTCCACTTT. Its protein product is CASTPRDRERNSPLHF.

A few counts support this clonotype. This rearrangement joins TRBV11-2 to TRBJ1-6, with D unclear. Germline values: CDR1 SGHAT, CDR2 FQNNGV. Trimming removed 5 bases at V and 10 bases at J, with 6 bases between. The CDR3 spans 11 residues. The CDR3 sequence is CASSQNSPLHF. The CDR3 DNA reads TGTGCCAGCAGCCAAAACTCACCCCTCCACTTT.

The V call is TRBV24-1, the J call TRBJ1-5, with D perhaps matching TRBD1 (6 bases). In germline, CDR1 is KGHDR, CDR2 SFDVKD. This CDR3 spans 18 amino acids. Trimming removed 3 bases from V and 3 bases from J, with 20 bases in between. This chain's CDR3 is CATSDRAPAQGLNQPQHF. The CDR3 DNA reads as TGTGCCACCAGTGATCGGGCCCCTGCACAGGGCCTCAATCAGCCCCAGCATTTT.

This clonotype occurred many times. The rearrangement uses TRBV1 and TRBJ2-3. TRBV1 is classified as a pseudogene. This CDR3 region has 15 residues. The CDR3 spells CTSSLGDQCTDTQYF. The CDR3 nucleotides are TGCACCAGCAGCCTAGGAGACCAGTGCACAGATACGCAGTATTTT.

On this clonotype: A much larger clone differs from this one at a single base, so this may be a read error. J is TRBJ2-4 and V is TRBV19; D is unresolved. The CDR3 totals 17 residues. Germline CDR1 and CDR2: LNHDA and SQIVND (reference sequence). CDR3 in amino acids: CTSSPVPAEAAKNIQYF. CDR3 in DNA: TGTACCAGTAGTCCCGTGCCGGCAGAGGCTGCCAAAAACATTCAGTACTTC.

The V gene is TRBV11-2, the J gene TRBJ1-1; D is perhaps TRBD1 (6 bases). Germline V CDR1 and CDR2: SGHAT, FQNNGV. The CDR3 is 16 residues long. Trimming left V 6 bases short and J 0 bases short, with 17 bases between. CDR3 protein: CASRKSTGMMNTEAFF. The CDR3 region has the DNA TGTGCCAGCAGAAAGTCCACAGGGATGATGAACACTGAAGCTTTCTTT.

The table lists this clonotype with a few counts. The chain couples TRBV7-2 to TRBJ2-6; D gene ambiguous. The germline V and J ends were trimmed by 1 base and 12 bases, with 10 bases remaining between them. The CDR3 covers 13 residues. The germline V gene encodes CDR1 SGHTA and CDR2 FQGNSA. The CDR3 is CASSLVGFGVLTF. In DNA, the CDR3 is TGTGCCAGCAGCTTAGTAGGATTTGGCGTCCTGACTTTC.

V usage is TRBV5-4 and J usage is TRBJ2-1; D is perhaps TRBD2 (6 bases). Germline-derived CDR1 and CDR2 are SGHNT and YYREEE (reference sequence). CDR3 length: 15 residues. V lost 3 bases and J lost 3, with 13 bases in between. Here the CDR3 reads CASSSRLGNYNEQFF. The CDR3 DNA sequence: TGTGCCAGCAGCTCGCGACTAGGAAACTACAATGAGCAGTTCTTC.

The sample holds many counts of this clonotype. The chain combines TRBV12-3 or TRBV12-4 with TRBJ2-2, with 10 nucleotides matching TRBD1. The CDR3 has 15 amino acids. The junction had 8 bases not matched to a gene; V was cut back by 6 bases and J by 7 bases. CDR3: CASRRDRGVSGELFF. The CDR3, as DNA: TGTGCCAGCAGAAGGGACAGGGGTGTCAGCGGGGAGCTGTTTTTT.

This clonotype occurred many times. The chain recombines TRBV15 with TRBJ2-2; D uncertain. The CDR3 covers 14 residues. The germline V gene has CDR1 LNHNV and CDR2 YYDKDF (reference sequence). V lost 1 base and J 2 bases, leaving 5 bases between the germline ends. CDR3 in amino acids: CATSRGGNTGELFF. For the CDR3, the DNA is TGTGCCACCAGCAGAGGGGGAAACACCGGGGAGCTGTTTTTT.

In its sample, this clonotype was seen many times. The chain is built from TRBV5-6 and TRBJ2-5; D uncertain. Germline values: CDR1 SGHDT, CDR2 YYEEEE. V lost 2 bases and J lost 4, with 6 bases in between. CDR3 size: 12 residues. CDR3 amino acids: CASSFHGETQYF. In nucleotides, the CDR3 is TGTGCCAGCAGCTTCCACGGAGAGACCCAGTACTTC.